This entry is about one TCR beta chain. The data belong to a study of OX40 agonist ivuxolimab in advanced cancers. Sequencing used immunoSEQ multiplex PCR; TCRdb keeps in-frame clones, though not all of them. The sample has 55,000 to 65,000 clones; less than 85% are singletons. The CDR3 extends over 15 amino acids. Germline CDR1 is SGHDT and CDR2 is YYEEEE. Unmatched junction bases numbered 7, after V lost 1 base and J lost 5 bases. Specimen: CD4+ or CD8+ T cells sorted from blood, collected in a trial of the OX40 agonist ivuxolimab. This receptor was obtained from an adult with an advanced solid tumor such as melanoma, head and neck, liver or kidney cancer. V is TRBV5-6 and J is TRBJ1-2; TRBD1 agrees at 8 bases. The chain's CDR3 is CASSLPVQGGYGYTF. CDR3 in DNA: TGTGCCAGCAGCTTGCCTGTACAGGGGGGATATGGCTACACCTTC.